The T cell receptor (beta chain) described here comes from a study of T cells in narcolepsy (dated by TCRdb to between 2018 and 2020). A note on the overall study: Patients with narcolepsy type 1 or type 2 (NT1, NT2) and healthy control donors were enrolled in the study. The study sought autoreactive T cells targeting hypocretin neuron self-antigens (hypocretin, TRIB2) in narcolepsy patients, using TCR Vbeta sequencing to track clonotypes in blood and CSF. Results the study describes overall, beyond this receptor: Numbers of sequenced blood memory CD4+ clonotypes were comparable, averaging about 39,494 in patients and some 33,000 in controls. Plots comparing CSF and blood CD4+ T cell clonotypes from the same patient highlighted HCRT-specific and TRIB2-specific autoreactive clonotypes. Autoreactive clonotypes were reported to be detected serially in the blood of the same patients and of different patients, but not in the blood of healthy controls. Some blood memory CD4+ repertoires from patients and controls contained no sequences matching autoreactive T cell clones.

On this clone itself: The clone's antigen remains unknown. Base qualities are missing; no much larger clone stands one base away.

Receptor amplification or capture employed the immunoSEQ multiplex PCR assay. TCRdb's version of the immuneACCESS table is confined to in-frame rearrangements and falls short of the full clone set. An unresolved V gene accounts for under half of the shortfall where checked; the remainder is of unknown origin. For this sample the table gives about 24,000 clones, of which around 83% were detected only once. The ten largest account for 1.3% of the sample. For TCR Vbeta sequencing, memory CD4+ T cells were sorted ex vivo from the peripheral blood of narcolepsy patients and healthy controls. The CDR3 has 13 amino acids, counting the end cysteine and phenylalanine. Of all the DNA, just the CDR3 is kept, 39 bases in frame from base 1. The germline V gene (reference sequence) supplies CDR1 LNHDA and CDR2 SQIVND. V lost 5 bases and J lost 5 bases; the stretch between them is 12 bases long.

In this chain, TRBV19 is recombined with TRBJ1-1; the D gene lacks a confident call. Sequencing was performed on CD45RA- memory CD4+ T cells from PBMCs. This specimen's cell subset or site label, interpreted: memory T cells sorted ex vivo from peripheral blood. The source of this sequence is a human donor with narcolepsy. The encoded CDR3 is CASSWSVETEAFF. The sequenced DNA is TGTGCCAGTAGTTGGTCGGTGGAGACTGAAGCTTTCTTT.